The rows below give T cell receptor beta chains drawn from one sample of a study of neurological immune-mediated disorders. From the 5' RACE reads, TCRdb called clonotypes with MiXCR, one entry per CDR3 protein. The data show roughly 34,000 distinct CDR3 sequences, with approximately 4.5% seen just once and around 23% held by the top ten. Sequencing used PBMCs. The source is a man younger than 30 in good health. Each CDR3 is given with its conserved first and last residue. D genes are given only for firm matches. The listing skips clone size in some rows; elsewhere it reads once, few, many or a size class.

medium-sized	TRBD1	TRBV20-1	TRBJ1-5	CSARPTGQGFSNQPQHF	TGCAGTGCTAGACCGACCGGACAGGGGTTTAGCAATCAGCCCCAGCATTTT
many	TRBD2	TRBV5-1	TRBJ2-5	CASTQEGLAEETQYF	TGCGCCAGCACCCAGGAAGGGCTAGCGGAAGAGACCCAGTACTTC
many	.	TRBV7-2	TRBJ1-2	CASSSFGGGYTF	TGTGCCAGCAGCTCTTTTGGGGGGGGCTACACCTTC
many	.	TRBV7-9	TRBJ1-1	CASSLERASSEAFF	TGTGCCAGCAGCTTAGAAAGGGCCAGCTCTGAAGCTTTCTTT
many	TRBD1	TRBV20-1	TRBJ1-5	CSATDRLRFRRANQPQHF	TGCAGTGCTACGGACAGGTTAAGATTTCGGCGTGCCAATCAGCCCCAGCATTTT
many	TRBD2	TRBV20-1	TRBJ2-7	CSASGGEGWTSYEQYF	TGCAGTGCTAGCGGAGGGGAGGGTTGGACATCCTACGAGCAGTACTTC
many	.	TRBV6-2/TRBV6-3	TRBJ1-2	CASSGGDRLYGYTF	TGTGCCAGCAGTGGTGGCGACAGGCTCTATGGCTACACCTTC
many	.	TRBV6-5	TRBJ2-7	CASRARVSYEQYF	TGTGCCAGCAGGGCTCGGGTCTCCTACGAGCAGTACTTC
.	.	TRBV5-1	TRBJ1-1	CASSSMNTEAFF	TGCGCCAGCAGCTCAATGAACACTGAAGCTTTCTTT
many	.	TRBV27	TRBJ2-3	CASSGSSTDTQYF	TGTGCCAGCAGTGGGAGTAGCACAGATACGCAGTATTTT
many	.	TRBV20-1	TRBJ1-2	CSALERAHYGYTF	TGCAGTGCACTGGAACGCGCGCATTATGGCTACACCTTC
many	.	TRBV7-9	TRBJ2-7	CASSKTEVLYEQYF	TGTGCCAGCAGCAAGACAGAGGTTCTGTACGAGCAGTACTTC
many	.	TRBV7-2	TRBJ1-5	CASSLAQGSSQPQHF	TGTGCCAGCAGCTTAGCGCAGGGTTCGAGCCAGCCCCAGCATTTT
.	.	TRBV25-1	TRBJ1-1	CASKINQNTEAFF	TGTGCCAGCAAAATTAATCAAAACACTGAAGCTTTCTTT
many	TRBD1	TRBV15	TRBJ2-1	CATSRGLQGAKRAAEQFF	TGTGCCACCAGCAGAGGATTGCAGGGGGCGAAAAGGGCCGCTGAGCAGTTCTTC
many	.	TRBV21-1	TRBJ1-1	CASSKNPGRETEAFF	TGTGCCAGCAGCAAAAACCCGGGGAGGGAGACTGAAGCTTTCTTT
many	TRBD1	TRBV5-1	TRBJ2-7	CASSLGRDSSYEQYF	TGCGCCAGCAGCTTGGGCCGGGACAGCTCCTACGAGCAGTACTTC
many	TRBD1	TRBV5-1	TRBJ2-7	CASSPTTPGQAYEQYF	TGCGCCAGCAGCCCAACAACCCCGGGACAGGCCTACGAGCAGTACTTC
many	.	TRBV12-3/TRBV12-4	TRBJ1-1	CASSFGPTGTEAFF	TGTGCCAGCAGTTTTGGGCCGACGGGCACTGAAGCTTTCTTT
many	.	TRBV24-1	TRBJ1-5	CATSRRERPQHF	TGTGCCACCAGTCGGAGGGAAAGGCCCCAGCATTTT
many	.	TRBV5-1	TRBJ1-1	CASSLVTGGTEAFF	TGCGCCAGCAGCTTGGTAACGGGGGGAACTGAAGCTTTCTTT
many	.	TRBV5-1	TRBJ2-2	CASTRQGGNTGELFF	TGCGCCAGCACCCGACAGGGAGGGAACACCGGGGAGCTGTTTTTT
many	.	TRBV20-1	TRBJ1-1	CSARDLGRGPGEAFF	TGCAGTGCTAGAGATCTCGGCAGGGGACCTGGCGAAGCTTTCTTT
many	.	TRBV12-3/TRBV12-4	TRBJ1-3	CASSFRGGGNTIYF	TGTGCCAGCAGTTTCCGAGGGGGTGGAAACACCATATATTTT
many	.	TRBV5-1	TRBJ2-4	CASSLGVSKNIQYF	TGCGCCAGCAGCTTAGGGGTATCCAAAAACATTCAGTACTTC
many	TRBD2	TRBV29-1	TRBJ2-3	CSVEDGGGYTDTQYF	TGCAGCGTTGAAGATGGCGGGGGGTACACAGATACGCAGTATTTT
many	.	TRBV5-6	TRBJ1-1	CASRGQPNTEAFF	TGTGCCAGCAGGGGACAACCGAACACTGAAGCTTTCTTT
.	.	TRBV5-1	TRBJ1-1	CASSLAADTEAFF	TGCGCCAGCAGCTTGGCCGCGGACACTGAAGCTTTCTTT
medium-sized	.	TRBV4-3	TRBJ1-1	CASSQGARVSTEAFF	TGCGCCAGCAGCCAAGGGGCCAGGGTGAGCACTGAAGCTTTCTTT
many	TRBD1	TRBV29-1	TRBJ1-1	CSVGQGLMNTEAFF	TGCAGCGTTGGACAGGGACTCATGAACACTGAAGCTTTCTTT
many	.	TRBV21-1	TRBJ2-3	CASSKSSLSTDTQYF	TGTGCCAGCAGCAAAAGCTCCCTCAGCACAGATACGCAGTATTTT
many	.	TRBV20-1	TRBJ1-1	CSAPDPGVNTEAFF	TGCAGTGCGCCTGATCCTGGGGTGAACACTGAAGCTTTCTTT
many	.	TRBV6-5	TRBJ2-7	CSSGPPGEQYF	TGTTCGAGCGGGCCCCCGGGCGAGCAGTACTTC
many	.	TRBV2	TRBJ1-1	CASSEGVSAEAFF	TGTGCCAGCAGCGAGGGGGTTTCGGCCGAAGCTTTCTTT
many	.	TRBV4-3	TRBJ2-3	CASSQDPGPYYTDTQYF	TGCGCCAGCAGCCAAGACCCAGGGCCTTACTACACAGATACGCAGTATTTT
.	TRBD1	TRBV20-1	TRBJ2-3	CSATNPRQGVADTQYF	TGCAGTGCCACCAATCCGAGACAGGGGGTCGCAGATACGCAGTATTTT
many	TRBD2	TRBV5-1	TRBJ2-5	CASTSSGVEETQYF	TGCGCCAGCACCTCTAGCGGGGTGGAAGAGACCCAGTACTTC
many	.	TRBV5-1	TRBJ1-1	CASSLEGIGSGTEAFF	TGCGCCAGCAGCCTGGAAGGTATCGGATCAGGGACTGAAGCTTTCTTT
many	TRBD1	TRBV6-5	TRBJ2-7	CASSYSSQGLFEQYF	TGTGCCAGCAGTTACTCGTCACAGGGGTTGTTCGAGCAGTACTTC
many	TRBD1	TRBV27	TRBJ1-6	CASSLSRRAPRDRENSPLHF	TGTGCCAGCAGTTTATCTAGGCGGGCGCCCAGGGACAGGGAAAATTCACCCCTCCACTTT
many	TRBD2	TRBV20-1	TRBJ2-3	CSAEAGVGTDTQYF	TGCAGTGCAGAAGCGGGGGTTGGTACAGATACGCAGTATTTT
many	.	TRBV5-1	TRBJ2-3	CASSLDGPHTDTQYF	TGCGCCAGCAGCTTGGATGGGCCGCACACAGATACGCAGTATTTT
many	.	TRBV6-5	TRBJ2-7	CASRPGSSKHQYF	TGTGCCAGCAGGCCCGGGTCTTCCAAGCATCAGTACTTC
.	.	TRBV9	TRBJ1-6	CASSPRGVGNSPLHF	TGTGCCAGCAGCCCGAGAGGAGTGGGAAATTCGCCCCTCCACTTT
many	.	TRBV6-1	TRBJ2-7	CASSEGLEFYEQYF	TGTGCCAGCAGTGAAGGCCTGGAATTCTACGAGCAGTACTTC
many	.	TRBV5-6	TRBJ1-2	CASSRETLSGYTF	TGTGCCAGCAGCCGGGAGACCCTTAGTGGCTACACCTTC
many	TRBD1	TRBV4-3	TRBJ2-7	CASSQAPGQGSYEQYF	TGCGCCAGCAGCCAAGCCCCGGGACAGGGGTCCTACGAGCAGTACTTC
many	TRBD2	TRBV4-2	TRBJ2-1	CASSQDPGASGGHYNEQFF	TGTGCCAGCAGCCAAGATCCGGGTGCTAGCGGGGGGCACTACAATGAGCAGTTCTTC
many	TRBD2	TRBV5-8	TRBJ2-2	CASSWTSGEYTGELFF	TGTGCCAGCAGCTGGACTAGCGGGGAATATACCGGGGAGCTGTTTTTT
many	.	TRBV6-6	TRBJ1-4	CASSETATNEKLFF	TGTGCCAGCAGTGAGACAGCAACTAATGAAAAACTGTTTTTT
few	.	TRBV2	TRBJ2-3	CASSHRDPSTDTQYF	TGTGCCAGCAGTCACCGGGACCCGTCCACAGATACGCAGTATTTT
many	.	TRBV18	TRBJ1-3	CASSAGTSSGNTIYF	TGTGCCAGCTCAGCGGGGACGTCCTCTGGAAACACCATATATTTT